The TCR beta chain described here comes from a study of cytomegalovirus exposure and HLA in healthy donors. A multiplex PCR was run with 60 Vbeta primers and 13 Jbeta primers. Generated by immunoSEQ multiplex PCR, the TCRdb table keeps only in-frame clones and is missing some. Of some 100,000 clones in the sample, about 80% were seen once. The CDR3 is made up of 20 amino acids. Findings and caveats of the study: Among the most significant clusters, several appeared linked to common viral pathogens in a later analysis. TCR beta sequences numbering roughly 18,000 were associated with HLA alleles at 0.05 false discovery rate in a later analysis. Roughly even sequencing depth across donors was the assumption behind the presence/absence analyses.

Points on this clone: The antigen is not known.

The sequence was collected from a female donor in good health and CMV-seronegative. Sequencing input: PBMCs. The V gene is TRBV21-1, the J gene TRBJ2-7; the D call TRBD2 from the table was never checked on the DNA. TRBV21-1 has pseudogene status. CDR3 amino acids: CASSGQKGWLAGGPDHEQYF. The CDR3 bases are TGTGCCAGCAGCGGGCAAAAGGGATGGCTAGCGGGGGGGCCAGATCACGAGCAGTACTTC.